This T cell receptor beta chain was sequenced for a study of cytomegalovirus exposure and HLA in healthy donors. Study conclusions and caveats: Most TCR sequences showed up rarely, but some public TCRs showed up in many donors. TCR beta V segments were, for the most part, productive about 87% or about 30% of the time in an earlier analysis. For TCR beta chains, V- and J-gene trimming was later linked to a missense DCLRE1C variant.

The PCR used 60 Vbeta and 13 Jbeta primers. Assay used: immunoSEQ multiplex PCR; TCRdb lists only in-frame clones, some missing. Among about 140,000 clones listed, 70% to 85% were seen once. As for this clone: Its antigen is unknown.

CDR3 size: 16 residues. V was pared by 5 bases and J by 5 bases, with 7 bases of the junction left unmatched. Germline CDR1 is MNHEY and CDR2 is SMNVEV (reference sequence). The receptor comes from a man aged 35 to 55 in good health and CMV-seronegative. This sequence joins TRBV27 and TRBJ2-1, with TRBD2 matching over 12 bases. Sample: PBMCs. The CDR3 loop reads CASSASGRARNNEQFF. The CDR3 region has the DNA TGTGCCAGCAGTGCTAGCGGGAGGGCCAGGAACAATGAGCAGTTCTTC.